Shown below are 32 T cell receptor beta chains from a single sample sequenced in a study of regulatory T cells in long-lasting Graves disease. As for time point: newly diagnosed GD, antithyroid drugs for less than 3 months. TCR sequences were obtained from RNA taken from PBMCs. Libraries of TCR beta came from iRepertoire HTBI primers plus Arm-PCR of CDR3 regions. TCRdb used MiXCR to reprocess the multiplex PCR reads, holding one entry per CDR3 protein. The table shows about 530,000 distinct CDR3 sequences, with about 16% occurring only once. This sample also appeared in a second study, on T cells in Graves' hyperthyroidism and ophthalmopathy.

The specimen was peripheral blood mononuclear cells (PBMCs), collected at new diagnosis, from a patient treated with antithyroid drugs. These receptor sequences come from a woman aged 40-60 years with Graves disease.

This clonotype was picked up many times. The chain joins TRBV18 to TRBJ2-5, with 10 bases matching TRBD2. The J segment lost 4 bases and the V segment lost 6 bases, leaving 8 bases of the junction unmatched. The CDR3 contains 15 residues. Germline V gene lookup returns CDR1 KGHSH and CDR2 LQKENI. The CDR3 loop reads CASSSIPSGGETQYF. CDR3 nucleotides: TGTGCCAGCTCCTCCATCCCTAGCGGGGGAGAGACCCAGTACTTC.

Ten or more counts support this clonotype. The rearrangement links TRBV13 to TRBJ1-2, with a weak D call TRBD1 (6 bases). CDR1 is PRHDT, CDR2 FYEKMQ, per germline (reference sequence). The CDR3 spans 13 residues. V lost 3 bases to trimming and J lost 6 bases, with 11 bases between them. The CDR3 loop is CASSFPGEDGYTF. The CDR3 DNA reads TGTGCCAGCAGCTTCCCAGGGGAAGATGGCTACACCTTC. The variable domain in full, with the rest retrieved from reference TRBV13 and TRBJ1-2, is AAGVIQSPRHLIKEKRETATLKCYPIPRHDTVYWYQQGPGQDPQFLISFYEKMQSDKGSIPDRFSAQQFSDYHSELNMSSLELGDSALYFCASSFPGEDGYTFGSGTRLTVV.

This clonotype was recorded many times. V is TRBV28 and J is TRBJ2-5; TRBD2 aligns across 14 bases. CDR3 size: 16 residues. Unmatched junction bases numbered 7, after V lost 5 bases and J lost 5 bases. CDR1 is MDHEN and CDR2 is SYDVKM in the germline V gene. CDR3 region: CASSPRLAGGRETQYF. In DNA form, the CDR3 reads TGTGCCAGCAGTCCTCGACTAGCGGGGGGGCGGGAGACCCAGTACTTC.

This clonotype was counted at least ten times. V gene TRBV5-1 combines with J gene TRBJ1-2; TRBD1 matches at 7 bases. The V and J ends lost 0 bases and 8 bases, in that order; junction bases with no gene match: 10. The V gene's germline CDR1 is SGHRS and CDR2 YFSETQ. The CDR3 contains 15 residues. CDR3 in amino acids: CASSLEGGAVYGYTF. The CDR3, as DNA: TGCGCCAGCAGCTTGGAAGGGGGCGCCGTGTACGGCTACACCTTC.

This clonotype was seen repeatedly, ten times or more. A read error may produce the germline difference seen at one junction end. The gene calls are TRBV2 and TRBJ1-5; perhaps TRBD1 as D (5 bases). The germline V gene encodes CDR1 SNHLY and CDR2 FYNNEI. CDR3 length equals 15 residues. The DNA for the CDR3 is TGTACCAGCAGTGAAAGTTCAGGGACTAATCAGCCCCAGCATTTT. Translating it yields CTSSESSGTNQPQHF.

Ten or more counts support this clonotype. CDR3 sequence: CATSRPASEAFF. DNA for the CDR3: TGTGCCACCAGCAGACCGGCGAGTGAAGCTTTCTTT. The rearrangement joins TRBV15 to TRBJ1-1; D not certain. Germline CDR1 LNHNV, CDR2 YYDKDF (reference sequence). V lost 2 bases and J 7 bases, leaving 8 bases between the germline ends. This CDR3 has 12 residues.

This clonotype has just a few counts. Here the CDR3 omits its conserved ending phenylalanine or tryptophan, so a read error is the likely source. It is unclear where the CDR3 begins or ends on the DNA, so no DNA is shown, and the CDR3 is as TCRdb lists it. This chain connects TRBV7-9 to TRBJ2-3; TRBD1, the table's D call, lacks a check against the DNA. The CDR3 region is 17 residues in length, termini included. Germline V gene sequence: CDR1 SEHNR, CDR2 FQNEAQ (reference sequence). The CDR3 sequence: CASSSPQKDRASYEQYL.

V usage is TRBV11-3 and J usage is TRBJ2-3; D ambiguous. Germline loops: CDR1 SGHNT, CDR2 YENEEA. This CDR3 has 13 amino acids. V lost 4 bases, J lost 5 bases, and 10 bases lay in between. Here the CDR3 reads CASSSVEKDTQYF. CDR3 DNA: TGTGCCAGCAGCTCAGTAGAGAAAGATACGCAGTATTTT.

This clonotype has ten or more counts. The rearrangement joins TRBV11-2 to TRBJ1-5; D possibly corresponds to TRBD1 (5 bases). Deletions cut 0 bases from V and 7 bases from J, with 13 bases between. This CDR3 has 15 residues. Germline-derived CDR1 and CDR2 are SGHAT and FQNNGV. Written as DNA, the CDR3 is TGTGCCAGCAGCTTAGATCGGGGGGGAGGACAGCCCCAGCATTTT. Its protein is CASSLDRGGGQPQHF. Together with reference TRBV11-2 and TRBJ1-5, the CDR3 gives the full variable domain: EAGVAQSPRYKIIEKRQSVAFWCNPISGHATLYWYQQILGQGPKLLIQFQNNGVVDDSQLPKDRFSAERLKGVDSTLKIQPAKLEDSAVYLCASSLDRGGGQPQHFGDGTRLSIL.

The CDR3 nucleotides read TGTGCCAGCAGCTTAGGCCCGGGGGTGGCCCAGTACTTC. As protein: CASSLGPGVAQYF. The chain employs TRBV13 and TRBJ2-5; TRBD2 is a possible D gene (6 bases). V lost 0 bases and J lost 9, with 11 bases in between. CDR3 length: 13 residues. Looked up from germline, CDR1 is PRHDT and CDR2 is FYEKMQ (reference sequence). Variable domain in full (rest from reference TRBV13 and TRBJ2-5): AAGVIQSPRHLIKEKRETATLKCYPIPRHDTVYWYQQGPGQDPQFLISFYEKMQSDKGSIPDRFSAQQFSDYHSELNMSSLELGDSALYFCASSLGPGVAQYFGPGTRLLVL.

The V and J genes are TRBV20-1 and TRBJ2-1; TRBD1 agrees at 7 bases. V shed 5 bases and J 8 bases; nucleotides not matched to a gene: 9. Per the germline V gene, CDR1 is DFQATT and CDR2 is SNEGSKA (reference sequence). The CDR3 spans 13 residues. The CDR3 loop reads CSAGGTGDHEQFF. The CDR3 nucleotides read TGCAGTGCTGGGGGCACAGGGGACCATGAGCAGTTCTTC.

This clonotype showed up many times. The J gene is TRBJ2-3, the V gene TRBV7-9; 8 bases fit TRBD1. Germline loops: CDR1 SEHNR, CDR2 FQNEAQ (reference sequence). V trimming: 2 bases; J trimming: 3 bases; junction bases outside the gene matches: 4. This CDR3 spans 15 amino acids. CDR3 sequence: CASSLNTGGTDTQYF. CDR3 bases: TGTGCCAGCAGCTTAAACACAGGGGGGACAGATACGCAGTATTTT.

This clonotype was seen only a few times. The CDR3 spells CASSHLNRGSNEKLFF. The CDR3 region has the DNA TGTGCCAGCAGCCATCTAAACAGGGGCTCCAATGAAAAACTGTTTTTT. This chain uses TRBV7-2 with TRBJ1-4; 7 nucleotides match TRBD1. V was pared by 5 bases and J by 5 bases, with 11 bases of the junction left unmatched. CDR3 size: 16 residues. CDR1 and CDR2 (germline): SGHTA, FQGNSA.

This clonotype came up a few times. The chain has TRBV4-2 and TRBJ2-3; D gene ambiguous. Trimming cost V 0 bases and J 6 bases, with 7 bases left between them. The germline gives CDR1 LGHNA, CDR2 YNFKEQ. This CDR3 spans 13 amino acids. The CDR3 here is CASSQEPWDTQYF. CDR3 nucleotides: TGTGCCAGCAGCCAAGAGCCGTGGGATACGCAGTATTTT.

This clonotype came up many times. The chain has TRBV28 and TRBJ1-2; D is undetermined. V was cut by 6 bases and J by 2 bases, with 16 bases left in between. CDR1 and CDR2 from the germline V gene are MDHEN and SYDVKM. CDR3 size: 15 residues. CDR3 sequence reads: CASSLGRAGNYGYTF. The DNA for the CDR3 is TGTGCCAGCAGCTTAGGAAGAGCAGGCAACTATGGCTACACCTTC.

This clonotype has at least ten counts. V usage is TRBV6-1 and J usage is TRBJ1-6; TRBD1 aligns across 8 bases. The CDR3 totals 16 residues. Losses at the gene ends were 6 bases for V and 7 bases for J; bases not matched to a gene: 11. Germline V gene lookup returns CDR1 MNHNS and CDR2 SASEGT. The CDR3 sequence: CASSRSYTGGNSPLHF. The DNA of the CDR3 is TGTGCCAGCAGCCGTTCATATACAGGGGGAAATTCACCCCTCCACTTT.

The table lists this clonotype with a few counts. This chain joins TRBV30 and TRBJ2-1; TRBD1 might be the D (6 bases). Germline assignment: CDR1 GTSNPN and CDR2 SVGIG (reference sequence). V was cut by 5 bases and J by 0 bases, with 20 bases left in between. This CDR3 has 17 amino acids. The CDR3 reads CAWHHRVAVSSYNEQFF. Written as DNA, the CDR3 is TGTGCCTGGCATCACAGGGTAGCTGTGAGCTCCTACAATGAGCAGTTCTTC.

CDR3 DNA sequence: TGCGCCACCCGGCCGGGACAGGGGGCCTACGAGCAGTACTTC. It yields the protein CATRPGQGAYEQYF. V is TRBV10-1 and J is TRBJ2-7, with TRBD1 matching over 11 bases. There are 14 residues in the CDR3. The junction had 7 bases not matched to a gene; V was cut back by 10 bases and J by 2 bases. Germline V gene data show CDR1 as WNHNN and CDR2 as SYGVQD (reference sequence).

This clonotype turned up a few times. In DNA form, the CDR3 reads TGTGCCAGCAGTCAAGGACTAGAAATGAATGAGCAGTTCTTC. Protein: CASSQGLEMNEQFF. The chain combines TRBV2 with TRBJ2-1, with 7 bases fitting TRBD2. The V gene's germline CDR1 is SNHLY and CDR2 FYNNEI. The CDR3 extends over 14 amino acids. The J segment lost 7 bases and the V segment lost 5 bases, leaving 8 bases of the junction unmatched.

This chain uses TRBV7-9 with TRBJ2-7; the D is unclear. Per germline, CDR1 SEHNR and CDR2 FQNEAQ (reference sequence). Trimming stripped 1 base from V and 4 bases from J, with 11 bases between. CDR3 length: 14 residues. CDR3 sequence (DNA): TGTGCCAGCAGCTTAGGGTCGGGTATGTACGAGCAGTACTTC. Translating gives CASSLGSGMYEQYF.

The table lists this clonotype with a few counts. A read error may be the cause here, since a much bigger clone is one base away. The chain recombines TRBV11-2 with TRBJ2-7; D remains unclear. Trimming took off 0 bases at V and 3 bases at J, with 6 bases between the two ends. Germline loops: CDR1 SGHAT, CDR2 FQNNGV. This CDR3 comprises 13 residues. In DNA form, the CDR3 reads TGTGCCAGCAGCTTAGAGTGCGGCTACGAGCAGTACTTC. Encoded protein: CASSLECGYEQYF. Combining the CDR3 with reference TRBV11-2 and TRBJ2-7 gives the whole variable domain EAGVAQSPRYKIIEKRQSVAFWCNPISGHATLYWYQQILGQGPKLLIQFQNNGVVDDSQLPKDRFSAERLKGVDSTLKIQPAKLEDSAVYLCASSLECGYEQYFGPGTRLTVT.

In its sample, this clonotype was seen a few times. The chain recombines TRBV13 with TRBJ2-5; D call uncertain. Germline CDR1 reads PRHDT; CDR2 reads FYEKMQ (reference sequence). Trimming stripped 5 bases from V and 1 base from J, with 8 bases between. The CDR3 loop spans 13 amino acids. Here the CDR3 DNA reads TGTGCCAGCAGCGTGGACGGCCAAGAGACCCAGTACTTC. Amino acid sequence: CASSVDGQETQYF.

The sample holds a few counts of this clonotype. A read error may account for a junction end that differs from germline. This chain links TRBV5-1 with TRBJ1-2; 10 bases match TRBD1. Germline loops: CDR1 SGHRS, CDR2 YFSETQ. The CDR3 length is 15 residues. The CDR3 reads CASSLEGQGILGYTF. CDR3 bases: TGTGCCAGCAGCTTGGAGGGACAGGGGATCCTGGGCTACACCTTC.

This clonotype came up many times. The CDR3 region is CASSSESEKLFF. DNA for the CDR3: TGTGCCAGCAGCTCTGAGTCTGAAAAACTGTTTTTT. The genes are TRBV7-9 and TRBJ1-4; D call uncertain. The CDR3 contains 12 residues. The germline V gene encodes CDR1 SEHNR and CDR2 FQNEAQ (reference sequence). V gave up 4 bases and J gave up 7 bases, with 7 bases separating them. The full variable domain, its missing parts supplied by reference TRBV7-9 and TRBJ1-4, is DTGVSQNPRHKITKRGQNVTFRCDPISEHNRLYWYRQTLGQGPEFLTYFQNEAQLEKSRLLSDRFSAERPKGSFSTLEIQRTEQGDSAMYLCASSSESEKLFFGSGTQLSVL.

This clonotype was found many times. The CDR3 loop reads CASSPAQNYGYTF. The CDR3 bases are TGTGCCAGCAGCCCCGCTCAGAACTATGGCTACACCTTC. The J gene is TRBJ1-2, the V gene TRBV16; no clear D gene. V shed 4 bases and J shed 2 bases, with 8 bases lying between them. Germline CDR1 is KGHSY and CDR2 is FQNENV. The CDR3 runs 13 residues.

The genes are TRBV18 and TRBJ2-7; 7 bases line up with TRBD1. This CDR3 has 15 residues. The germline gives CDR1 KGHSH, CDR2 LQKENI. The ends lost 4 bases at V and 6 bases at J; junction bases unmatched: 12. CDR3: CASSHYRTGRGEQYF. The CDR3 bases are TGTGCCAGCTCACACTACCGGACAGGACGTGGCGAGCAGTACTTC.

The chain combines TRBV6-1 with TRBJ1-5; 10 bases are a match to TRBD1. Germline V lookup: CDR1 MNHNS, CDR2 SASEGT. Unmatched junction bases numbered 3, after V lost 5 bases and J lost 5 bases. The CDR3 has 14 residues. The CDR3: CASSPTGGDQPQHF. CDR3 in DNA: TGTGCCAGCAGTCCGACAGGGGGCGATCAGCCCCAGCATTTT.

This clonotype was counted many times. The chain links TRBV11-3 to TRBJ2-1, with D unresolved. The CDR3 length is 13 residues. The germline CDR1 and CDR2 sequences are SGHNT and YENEEA. Trimming removed 3 bases at V and 7 bases at J, with 10 bases between. The CDR3 coding sequence is TGTGCCAGCAGCTTCGAGTCATCGAATGAGCAGTTCTTC. Translating gives CASSFESSNEQFF.

CDR3 in DNA: TGTGCCAGCAGCTTTGGACAGGGGGGTCAAGATACGCAGTATTTT. This gives the protein CASSFGQGGQDTQYF. This chain connects TRBV11-3 to TRBJ2-3, with 10 bases lining up with TRBD1. Per germline, CDR1 SGHNT and CDR2 YENEEA. This CDR3 is 15 amino acids long. Trimming took 3 bases from V and 5 from J; bases not matched to a gene: 5.

This clonotype was seen ten or more times. This sequence joins TRBV5-6 and TRBJ1-6; 11 positions agree with TRBD1. Per the germline V gene, CDR1 is SGHDT and CDR2 is YYEEEE. The V segment lost 4 bases and the J segment 10 bases; nucleotides outside the gene matches: 10. This CDR3 has 16 amino acids. This chain's CDR3 is CASSVDRGRRESPLHF. CDR3 coding DNA: TGTGCCAGCAGCGTGGACAGGGGGCGCCGGGAATCACCCCTCCACTTT.

The V gene is TRBV2, the J gene TRBJ2-1, with D maybe TRBD2 (6 bases). V dropped 6 bases and J dropped 7 bases, with 7 bases sitting between them. Germline values: CDR1 SNHLY, CDR2 FYNNEI. This CDR3 has 11 residues. The CDR3 nucleotides read TGTGCCAGCAGGGCGGGGAATGAGCAGTTCTTC. It translates to CASRAGNEQFF.

This clonotype has a count of ten or more. The genes are TRBV28 and TRBJ1-5, with D possibly matching TRBD1 (5 bases). The CDR3 consists of 18 residues. The V and J ends lost 6 bases and 2 bases respectively, with 23 bases between them. Germline values: CDR1 MDHEN, CDR2 SYDVKM. The CDR3 coding sequence is TGTGCCAGCAGCACAGGAAGCTTGCGGAGCGGGGGCAATCAGCCCCAGCATTTT. It codes for CASSTGSLRSGGNQPQHF.